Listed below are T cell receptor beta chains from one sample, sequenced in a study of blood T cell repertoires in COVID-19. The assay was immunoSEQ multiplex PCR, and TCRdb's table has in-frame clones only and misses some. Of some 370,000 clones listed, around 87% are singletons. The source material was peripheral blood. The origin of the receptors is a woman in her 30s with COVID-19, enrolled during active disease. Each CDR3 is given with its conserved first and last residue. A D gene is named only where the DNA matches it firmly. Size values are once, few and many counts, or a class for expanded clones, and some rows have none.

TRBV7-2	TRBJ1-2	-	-	CASSASIGAGRPFF	TGTGCCAGCAGCGCTTCAATAGGGGCAGGGCGCCCCTTCTTC
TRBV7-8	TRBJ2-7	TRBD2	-	CASSLVERREGEQYF	TGTGCCAGCAGCTTAGTGGAGCGCAGGGAGGGCGAGCAGTACTTC
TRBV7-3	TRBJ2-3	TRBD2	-	CASSLGLATDTQYF	TGTGCCAGCAGCTTGGGACTAGCGACAGATACGCAGTATTTT
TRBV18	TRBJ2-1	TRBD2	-	CASSQGLAWNEQFF	TGTGCCAGCTCACAGGGACTAGCGTGGAATGAGCAGTTCTTC
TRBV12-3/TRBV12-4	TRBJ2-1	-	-	CASSLLGYEQFF	TGTGCCAGCAGTTTACTGGGCTATGAGCAGTTCTTC
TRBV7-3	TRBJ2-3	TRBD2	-	CATQRDPLDTQYF	TGTGCCACCCAGCGGGACCCCCTAGATACGCAGTATTTT
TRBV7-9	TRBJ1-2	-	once	CASSLGGSHGYTF	TGTGCCAGCAGCCTTGGGGGGTCGCATGGCTACACCTTC
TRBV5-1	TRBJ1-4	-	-	CASTPIGSANEKLFF	TGCGCCAGCACGCCAATCGGGTCAGCTAATGAAAAACTGTTTTTT
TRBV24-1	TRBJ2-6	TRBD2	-	CATSDATSGGPSGANVLTF	TGTGCCACCAGTGATGCGACTAGCGGGGGCCCCTCTGGGGCCAACGTCCTGACTTTC
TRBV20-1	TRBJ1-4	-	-	CSASGGGWNEKLFF	TGCAGTGCTAGTGGAGGGGGTTGGAATGAAAAACTGTTTTTT
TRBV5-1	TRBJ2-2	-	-	CASSLESAGELFF	TGCGCCAGCAGCTTGGAGTCGGCCGGGGAGCTGTTTTTT
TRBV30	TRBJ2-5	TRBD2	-	CAWVGLAGTAPFSVQETQYF	TGTGCCTGGGTGGGTCTAGCGGGGACAGCCCCCTTTTCGGTTCAAGAGACCCAGTACTTC